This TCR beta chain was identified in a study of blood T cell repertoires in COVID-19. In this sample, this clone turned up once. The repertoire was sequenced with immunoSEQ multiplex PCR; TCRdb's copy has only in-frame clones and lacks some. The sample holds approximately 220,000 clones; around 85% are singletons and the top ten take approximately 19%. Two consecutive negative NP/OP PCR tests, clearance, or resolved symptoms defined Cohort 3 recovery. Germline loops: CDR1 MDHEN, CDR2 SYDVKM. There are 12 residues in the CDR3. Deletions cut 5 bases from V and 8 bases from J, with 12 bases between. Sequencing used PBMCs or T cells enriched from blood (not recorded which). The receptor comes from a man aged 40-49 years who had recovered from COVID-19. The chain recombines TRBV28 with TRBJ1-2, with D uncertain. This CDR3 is CASSPAERGYTF. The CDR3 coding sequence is TGTGCCAGCAGTCCTGCCGAGAGGGGCTACACCTTC.